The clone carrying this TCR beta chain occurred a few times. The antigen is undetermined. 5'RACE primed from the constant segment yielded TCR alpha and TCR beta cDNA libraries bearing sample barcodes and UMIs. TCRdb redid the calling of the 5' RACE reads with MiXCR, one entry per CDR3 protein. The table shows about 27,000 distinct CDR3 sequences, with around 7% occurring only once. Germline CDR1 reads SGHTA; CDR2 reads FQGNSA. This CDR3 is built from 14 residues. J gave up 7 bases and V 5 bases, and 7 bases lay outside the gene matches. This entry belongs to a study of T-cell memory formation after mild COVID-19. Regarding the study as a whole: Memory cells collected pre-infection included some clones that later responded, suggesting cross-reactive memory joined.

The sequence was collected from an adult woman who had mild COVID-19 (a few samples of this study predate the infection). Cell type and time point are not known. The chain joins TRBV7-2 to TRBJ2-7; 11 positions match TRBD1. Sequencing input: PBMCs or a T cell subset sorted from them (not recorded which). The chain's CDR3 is CASSIGTGGMEQYF. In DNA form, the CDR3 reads TGTGCCAGCAGCATCGGGACAGGGGGTATGGAGCAGTACTTC.